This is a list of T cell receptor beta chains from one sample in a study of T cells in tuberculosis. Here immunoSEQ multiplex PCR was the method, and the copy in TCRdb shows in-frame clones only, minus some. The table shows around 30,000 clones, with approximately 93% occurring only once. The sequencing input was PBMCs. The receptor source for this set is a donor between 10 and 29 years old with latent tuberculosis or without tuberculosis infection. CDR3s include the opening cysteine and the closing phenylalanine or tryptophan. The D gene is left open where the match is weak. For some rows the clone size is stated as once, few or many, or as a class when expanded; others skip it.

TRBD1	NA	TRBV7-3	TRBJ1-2	TGTGCCAGCAGCTCCGAAAACCCCGACAGGGTACATGGCTACACCTTC	CASSSENPDRVHGYTF
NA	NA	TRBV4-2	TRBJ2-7	TGTGCCAGCAGCCTGACACATACAGGGTCCCACGAGCAGTACTTC	CASSLTHTGSHEQYF
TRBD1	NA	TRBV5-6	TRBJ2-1	TGTGCCATAAGACGTGGCGGGGACAGGGGTGGCGAGGAGCAGTTCTTC	CAIRRGGDRGGEEQFF
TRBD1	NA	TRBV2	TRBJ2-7	TGTGCCAGCACCACCGGGACAGGCCTTCAGTACTTC	CASTTGTGLQYF
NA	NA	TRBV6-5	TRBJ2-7	TGTGCCAGCAGTTACTCGACTTACGCTAAGGACGAGCAGTACTTC	CASSYSTYAKDEQYF
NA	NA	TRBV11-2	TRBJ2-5	TGTGCCAGCAGCTTAGATATGGGAGGAGAGACCCAGTACTTC	CASSLDMGGETQYF
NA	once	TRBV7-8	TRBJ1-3	TGTGCCAGCAGCTTGGGAGGGGGGGTAAACACCATATATTTT	CASSLGGGVNTIYF
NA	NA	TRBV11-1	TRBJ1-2	TGTGCCAGCAGCTTCGGGGGTGACTATGGCTACACCTTC	CASSFGGDYGYTF
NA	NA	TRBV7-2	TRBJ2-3	TGTGCCAGCAGCCCATACTTAGCGACAGATACGCAGTATTTT	CASSPYLATDTQYF
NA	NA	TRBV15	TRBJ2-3	TGTGCCACCAGCAGTGAACAGGGACGTTCGCAGTATTTT	CATSSEQGRSQYF
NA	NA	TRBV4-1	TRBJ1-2	TGCGCCAGCAGCCAAGATCGGGGGGTAGGCTATGGCTACACCTTC	CASSQDRGVGYGYTF
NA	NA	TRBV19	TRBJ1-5	TGTGCCAGTAGCCGGACAGCCAGTTACTATAGCAATCAGCCCCAGCATTTT	CASSRTASYYSNQPQHF
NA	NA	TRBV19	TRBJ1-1	TGTGCCACATATGACTACTCAGGAGAGAACACTGAAGCTTTCTTT	CATYDYSGENTEAFF
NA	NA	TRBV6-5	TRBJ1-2	TGTGCCAGCAGTTTGGTTGGGGGCCGCTATGGCTACACCTTC	CASSLVGGRYGYTF
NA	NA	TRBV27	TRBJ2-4	TGTGCCAGCAGTGTAGAAAACATTCAGTACTTC	CASSVENIQYF
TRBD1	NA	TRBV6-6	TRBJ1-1	TGTGCCAGCCTACCGGGGGCTCAGGGGGCGGTGGCTTTCTTT	CASLPGAQGAVAFF
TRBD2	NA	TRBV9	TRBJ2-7	TGTGCCAGCAGCCGCCGGACTAGCGGAATGTTGGGATGGGATTACGAGCAGTACTTC	CASSRRTSGMLGWDYEQYF
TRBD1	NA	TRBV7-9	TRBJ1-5	TGTGCCAGCAGCAGCACAGGGGAACATCAGCCCCAGCATTTT	CASSSTGEHQPQHF
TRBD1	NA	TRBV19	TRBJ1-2	TGTGCCAGTAGTTCACAGGGGATTAACTATGGCTACACCTTC	CASSSQGINYGYTF
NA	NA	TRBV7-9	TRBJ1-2	TGTGCCAGCAGCTTAGCTGGGGGCGAGTATGGCTACACCTTC	CASSLAGGEYGYTF
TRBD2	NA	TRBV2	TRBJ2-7	TGTGCCAGCAGTGCATATGGGGCGGGGGCCTACGAGCAGTACTTC	CASSAYGAGAYEQYF
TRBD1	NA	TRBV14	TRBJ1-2	TGTGCCAGGTCCCAGGGGGCAGGCTATGGCTACACCTTC	CARSQGAGYGYTF
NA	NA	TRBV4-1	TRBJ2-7	TGCGCCAGCAGCCAAGACAGCGGGACATTAGTCCGCTACGAGCAGTACTTC	CASSQDSGTLVRYEQYF
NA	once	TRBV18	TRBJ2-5	TGTGCCAGCTCACCACTTTCCCGTCGGGAGACCCAGTACTTC	CASSPLSRRETQYF
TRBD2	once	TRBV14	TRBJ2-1	TGTGCCAGCGGCTCTTTAAGACTAGCTGGCTTCAATGAGCAGTTCTTC	CASGSLRLAGFNEQFF
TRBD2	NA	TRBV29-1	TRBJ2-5	TGCAGCGTTGCCCTAGATGGGCGGGAGTGGGCGACCCAGTACTTC	CSVALDGREWATQYF
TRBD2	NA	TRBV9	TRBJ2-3	TGTGCCAGCAGCGTTACTGGGCTAGCGGGGGGGAGCACAGATACGCAGTATTTT	CASSVTGLAGGSTDTQYF
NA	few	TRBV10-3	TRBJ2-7	TGTGCCACCTATCAGGGCCCCCCTGACTACGAGCAGTACTTC	CATYQGPPDYEQYF
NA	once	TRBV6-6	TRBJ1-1	TGTGCCAGCAGTTTGGAGCAGAACACTGAAGCTTTCTTT	CASSLEQNTEAFF
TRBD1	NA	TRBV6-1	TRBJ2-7	TGTGCCAGCAGGCCGGGACAGGGATACGAGCAGTACTTC	CASRPGQGYEQYF
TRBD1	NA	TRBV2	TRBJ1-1	TGTGCCAGCAGCCAACAGGGGGCGAACACTGAAGCTTTCTTT	CASSQQGANTEAFF
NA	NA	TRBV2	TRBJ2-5	TGTGCCAGCAATTGGGGAGGAAAAGAGACCCAGTACTTC	CASNWGGKETQYF
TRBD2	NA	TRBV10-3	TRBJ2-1	TGTGCCATCAGTGACCTAGCGGGCGGTTACAATGAGCAGTTCTTC	CAISDLAGGYNEQFF
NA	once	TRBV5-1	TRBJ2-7	TGCGCCAGCAGCTTGGGACAGGCCACCTACGAGCAGTACTTC	CASSLGQATYEQYF
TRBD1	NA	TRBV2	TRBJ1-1	TGTGCCAGCAGTTCCAGGGGGCAGATTGTAGCTGAAGCTTTCTTT	CASSSRGQIVAEAFF
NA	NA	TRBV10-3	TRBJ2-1	TGTGCCATCAGTGCGAACAGGGACAATGAGCAGTTCTTC	CAISANRDNEQFF
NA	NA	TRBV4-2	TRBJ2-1	TGTGCCAGCAGCCCCGCGGGGTCCCAAGAGCAGTTCTTC	CASSPAGSQEQFF
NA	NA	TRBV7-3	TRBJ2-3	TGTGCCAGCAGCTTAATCGGAGGCCAAGATACGCAGTATTTT	CASSLIGGQDTQYF
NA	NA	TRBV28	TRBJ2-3	TGTGCCAGCAGTTTTAGTACAGCTAGCACAGATACGCAGTATTTT	CASSFSTASTDTQYF
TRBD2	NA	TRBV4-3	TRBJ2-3	TGCGCCAGCAGCCTTCTAAGCGGGACCCCCACAGATACGCAGTATTTT	CASSLLSGTPTDTQYF
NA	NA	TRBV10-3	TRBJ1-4	TGTGCCATCAGCGGGGGGTTCGGTGAAAAACTGTTTTTT	CAISGGFGEKLFF
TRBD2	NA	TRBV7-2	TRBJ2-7	TGTGCCAGCAGCTTTAGCGGGAAAGGAAACTACGAGCAGTACTTC	CASSFSGKGNYEQYF
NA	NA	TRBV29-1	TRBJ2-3	TGCAGCGTTGGGCTCAGGTCCTCGGCGGGGGCGAGATTGACAGATACGCAGTATTTT	CSVGLRSSAGARLTDTQYF
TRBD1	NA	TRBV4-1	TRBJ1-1	TGCGCCAGCAGCCATTTCGGACAGGGCGGGACTGAAGCTTTCTTT	CASSHFGQGGTEAFF